These 6 T cell receptor beta chains were sequenced from one sample in a study of blood T cells in healthy people across ages. Combining a sample-barcoded 5' primer with a J-beta primer mix, a second PCR ran for about 6 to 12 cycles. TCRdb analysed the 5' RACE reads with MiXCR anew, one entry per CDR3 protein. The sample has around 1.5 million distinct CDR3 sequences, approximately 59% seen once. The sample taken for sequencing was blood. Receptor source: a man aged 18 to 29 in good health.

The V call is TRBV4-2, the J call TRBJ2-5; D ambiguous. The J call may be mistaken, given a closer DNA end match to TRBJ2-7. Germline CDR1 and CDR2: LGHNA and YNFKEQ. The CDR3 is made up of 13 amino acids. The CDR3 DNA follows: TGTGCCAGCAGCCGCGGCTACACCTACGAGCAGTACTTC. It codes for CASSRGYTYEQYF.

The chain recombines TRBV29-1 with TRBJ2-3; 7 bases match TRBD2. Trimming removed 3 bases from V and 0 bases from J; junction bases left unmatched: 3. This CDR3 spans 14 amino acids. Germline V gene data show CDR1 as SQVTM and CDR2 as ANQGSEA. The CDR3 here is CSVDLRGSTDTQYF. The CDR3 DNA follows: TGCAGCGTTGATTTGCGGGGGAGCACAGATACGCAGTATTTT.

The CDR3: CASSEYRGQETQYF. The CDR3 coding sequence is TGTGCCAGCAGTGAATACCGGGGGCAAGAGACCCAGTACTTC. This chain links TRBV25-1 with TRBJ2-5, with D possibly TRBD2 on 6 matching bases. In germline, CDR1 is MGHDK, CDR2 SYGVNS. The CDR3 loop spans 14 amino acids. V lost 0 bases to trimming and J lost 2 bases, with 7 bases between them.

This clonotype was observed a handful of times. The chain joins TRBV14 to TRBJ2-1, with 14 nucleotides matching TRBD2. V lost 4 bases to trimming and J lost 0 bases; unmatched junction nucleotides: 14. The germline CDR1 and CDR2 sequences are SGHDN and FVKESK. This CDR3 comprises 21 residues. CDR3 in DNA: TGTGCCAGCAGCCCCTTCGAACGGACTAGCGGGAGGCCAAGCTCCTACAATGAGCAGTTCTTC. Its protein is CASSPFERTSGRPSSYNEQFF.

The chain uses TRBV28 and TRBJ2-3; the match to TRBD2 covers 8 bases. The germline V gene has CDR1 MDHEN and CDR2 SYDVKM. Trimming took 8 bases from V and 2 from J; bases not matched to a gene: 9. The CDR3 runs 15 residues. The CDR3 coding sequence is TGTGCCAGCTCCCAGCGGGGGACATACACAGATACGCAGTATTTT. It is translated as CASSQRGTYTDTQYF.

The rearrangement joins TRBV12-5 to TRBJ2-2; D possibly corresponds to TRBD2 (6 bases). V shed 7 bases and J shed 3 bases, with 18 bases lying between them. Looked up from germline, CDR1 is LGHNT and CDR2 is FRNRAP. This CDR3 has 16 residues. Written as DNA, the CDR3 is TGTGCTAGTGCCTCTCTTTCCGGGAGATACACCGGGGAGCTGTTTTTT. Its translation: CASASLSGRYTGELFF.